This T cell receptor beta chain was found in a study of cytomegalovirus exposure and HLA in healthy donors. Concerning this clone itself: Its antigen is currently unknown.

General study findings and limits: Equally common other TCR beta chains were less clonally expanded than HLA-associated ones, a later analysis found. Beyond CMV serostatus, there was no information to go on about immune exposure.

Use of 60 Vbeta and 13 Jbeta primers characterized the PCR. Sequencing was performed with immunoSEQ multiplex PCR; in TCRdb, only in-frame clones are kept and a portion is missing. The profile shows some 140,000 clones, over 80% of them singletons. Healthy bone marrow donors supplied every sample. V shed 5 bases and J 1 base; nucleotides not matched to a gene: 6. The germline V gene encodes CDR1 SNHLY and CDR2 FYNNEI. The CDR3 runs to 17 residues. Sequenced material: PBMCs. This TCR was sampled from a man aged 40-49 years in good health and CMV-seronegative. V usage is TRBV2 and J usage is TRBJ2-3, with TRBD2 matching over 13 bases. CDR3 coding DNA: TGTGCCAGCAGTACTAGCGGGAGGGCCCACGGCACAGATACGCAGTATTTT. Protein product: CASSTSGRAHGTDTQYF.